This TCR beta chain emerged from a study of T cell repertoires in cytomegalovirus infection. The CDR3 is 13 amino acids. The germline V gene has CDR1 DFQATT and CDR2 SNEGSKA (reference sequence). Trimming shortened V by 6 bases and J by 5 bases, and 13 bases separated the two germline ends. This clonotype has just a few counts. One entry per CDR3 protein results from TCRdb running MiXCR on the reads. The sample has some 220,000 distinct CDR3 sequences; 6.5% are singletons. The specimen was PBMCs. This chain uses TRBV20-1 with TRBJ1-4, with D possibly TRBD1 on 6 matching bases. The TCR was taken from a human donor in good health (CMV status not recorded). Some clones in this sample may be carry-over from other donors' samples. This CDR3 reads CSARDTRNEKLFF. CDR3 nucleotide sequence: TGCAGTGCAAGGGACACGAGGAATGAAAAACTGTTTTTT.